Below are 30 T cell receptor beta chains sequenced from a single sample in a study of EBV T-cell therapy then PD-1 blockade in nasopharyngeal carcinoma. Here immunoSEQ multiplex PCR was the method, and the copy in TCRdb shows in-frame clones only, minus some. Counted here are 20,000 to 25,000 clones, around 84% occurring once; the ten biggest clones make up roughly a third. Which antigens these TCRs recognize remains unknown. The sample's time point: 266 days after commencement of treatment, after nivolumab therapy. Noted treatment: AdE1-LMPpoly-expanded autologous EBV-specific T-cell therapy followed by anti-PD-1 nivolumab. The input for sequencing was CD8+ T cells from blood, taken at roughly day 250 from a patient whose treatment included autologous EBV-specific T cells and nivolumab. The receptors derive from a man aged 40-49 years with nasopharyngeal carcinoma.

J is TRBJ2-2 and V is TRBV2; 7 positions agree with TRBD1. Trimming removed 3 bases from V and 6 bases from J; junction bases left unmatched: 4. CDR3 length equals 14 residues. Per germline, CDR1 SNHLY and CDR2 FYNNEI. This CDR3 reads CASSEGQGAGELFF. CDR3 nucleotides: TGTGCCAGCAGTGAGGGCCAGGGGGCCGGGGAGCTGTTTTTT. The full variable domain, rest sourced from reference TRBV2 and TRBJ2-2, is EPEVTQTPSHQVTQMGQEVILRCVPISNHLYFYWYRQILGQKVEFLVSFYNNEISEKSEIFDDQFSVERPDGSNFTLKIRSTKLEDSAMYFCASSEGQGAGELFFGEGSRLTVL.

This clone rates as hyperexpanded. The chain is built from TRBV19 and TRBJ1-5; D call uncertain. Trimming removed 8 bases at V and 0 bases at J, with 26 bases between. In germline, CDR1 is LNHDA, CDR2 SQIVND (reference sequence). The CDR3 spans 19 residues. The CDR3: CASRLLRVGGVYSNQPQHF. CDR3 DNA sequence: TGTGCCAGTCGACTATTGAGGGTGGGTGGGGTTTATAGCAATCAGCCCCAGCATTTT.

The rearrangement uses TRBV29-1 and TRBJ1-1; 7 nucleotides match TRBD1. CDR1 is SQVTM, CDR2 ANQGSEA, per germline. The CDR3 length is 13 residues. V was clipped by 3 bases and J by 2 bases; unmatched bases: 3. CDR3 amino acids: CSVEKGANTEAFF. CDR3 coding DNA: TGCAGCGTTGAGAAGGGGGCTAACACTGAAGCTTTCTTT.

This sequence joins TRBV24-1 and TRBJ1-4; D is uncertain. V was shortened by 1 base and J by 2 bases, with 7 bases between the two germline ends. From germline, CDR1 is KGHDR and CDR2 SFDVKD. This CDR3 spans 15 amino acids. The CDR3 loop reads CATSDLGGTNEKLFF. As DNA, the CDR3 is TGTGCCACCAGTGATTTAGGAGGGACTAATGAAAAACTGTTTTTT.

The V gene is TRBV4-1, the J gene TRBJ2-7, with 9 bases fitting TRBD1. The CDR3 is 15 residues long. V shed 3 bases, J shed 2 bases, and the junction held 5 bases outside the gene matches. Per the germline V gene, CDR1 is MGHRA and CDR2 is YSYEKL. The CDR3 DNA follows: TGCGCCAGCAGCCAGGTCACAGGGGGCGCCTACGAGCAGTACTTC. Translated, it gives CASSQVTGGAYEQYF.

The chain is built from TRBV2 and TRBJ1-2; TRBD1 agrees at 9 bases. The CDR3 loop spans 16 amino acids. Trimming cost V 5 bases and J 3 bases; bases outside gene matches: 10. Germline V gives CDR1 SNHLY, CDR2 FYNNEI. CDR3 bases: TGTGCCAGCAGTAATACAAGACAGGGGGGTTACTATGGCTACACCTTC. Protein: CASSNTRQGGYYGYTF.

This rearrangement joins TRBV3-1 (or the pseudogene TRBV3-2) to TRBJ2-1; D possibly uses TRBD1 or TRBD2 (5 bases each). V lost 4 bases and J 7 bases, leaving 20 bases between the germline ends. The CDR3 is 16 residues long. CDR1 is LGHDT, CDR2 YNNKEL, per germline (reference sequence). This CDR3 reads CASSPIRLGVQNEQFF. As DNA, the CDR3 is TGTGCCAGCAGCCCGATAAGGCTGGGGGTACAAAATGAGCAGTTCTTC.

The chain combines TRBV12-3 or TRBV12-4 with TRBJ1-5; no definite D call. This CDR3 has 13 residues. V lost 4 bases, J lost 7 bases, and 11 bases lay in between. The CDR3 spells CASSSDPNQPQHF. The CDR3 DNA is TGTGCCAGCAGTTCCGACCCGAACCAGCCCCAGCATTTT.

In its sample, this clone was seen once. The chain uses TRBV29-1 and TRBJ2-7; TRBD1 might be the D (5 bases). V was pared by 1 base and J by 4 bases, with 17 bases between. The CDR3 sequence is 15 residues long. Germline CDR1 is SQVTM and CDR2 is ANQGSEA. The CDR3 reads CSVEGTNAGWYEQYF. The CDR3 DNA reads TGCAGCGTTGAAGGTACTAACGCAGGGTGGTACGAGCAGTACTTC.

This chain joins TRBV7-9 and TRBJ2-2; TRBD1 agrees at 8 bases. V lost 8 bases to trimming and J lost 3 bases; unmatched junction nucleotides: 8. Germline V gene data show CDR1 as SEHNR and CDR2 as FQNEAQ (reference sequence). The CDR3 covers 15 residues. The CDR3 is CASPGPGGDTGELFF. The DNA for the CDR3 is TGTGCCAGCCCCGGGCCAGGGGGCGACACCGGGGAGCTGTTTTTT.

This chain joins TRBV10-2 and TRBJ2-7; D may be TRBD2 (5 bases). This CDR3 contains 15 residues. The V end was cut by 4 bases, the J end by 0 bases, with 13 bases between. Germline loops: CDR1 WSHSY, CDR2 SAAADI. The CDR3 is CASSVDSAGSYEQYF. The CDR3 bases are TGCGCCAGCAGTGTGGATAGCGCGGGCTCCTACGAGCAGTACTTC.

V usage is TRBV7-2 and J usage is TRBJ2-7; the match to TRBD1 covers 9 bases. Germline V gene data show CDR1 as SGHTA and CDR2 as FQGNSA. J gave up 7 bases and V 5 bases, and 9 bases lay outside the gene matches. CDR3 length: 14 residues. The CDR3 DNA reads TGTGCCAGCAGCGCGGGCGGGACAGGGTGGGAGCAGTACTTC. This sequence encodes CASSAGGTGWEQYF.

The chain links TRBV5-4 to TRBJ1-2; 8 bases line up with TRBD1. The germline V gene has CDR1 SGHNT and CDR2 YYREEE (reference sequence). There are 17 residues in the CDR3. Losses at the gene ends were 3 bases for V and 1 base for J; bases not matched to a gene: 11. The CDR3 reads CASSSSGTGVFNYGYTF. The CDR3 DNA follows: TGTGCCAGCAGCTCCTCCGGGACAGGAGTTTTTAACTATGGCTACACCTTC.

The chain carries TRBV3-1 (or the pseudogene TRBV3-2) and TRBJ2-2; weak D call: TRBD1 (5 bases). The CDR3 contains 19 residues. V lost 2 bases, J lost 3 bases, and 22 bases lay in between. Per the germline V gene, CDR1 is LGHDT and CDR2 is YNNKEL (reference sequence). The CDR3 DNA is TGTGCCAGCAGCCAACGAATAGTGGTAGCAGGGAATGACACCGGGGAGCTGTTTTTT. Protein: CASSQRIVVAGNDTGELFF.

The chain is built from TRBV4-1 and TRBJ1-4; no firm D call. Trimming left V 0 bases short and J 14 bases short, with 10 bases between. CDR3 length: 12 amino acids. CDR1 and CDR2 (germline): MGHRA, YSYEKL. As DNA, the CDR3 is TGCGCCAGCAGCCAAGATGCCCCGGGTCTGTTTTTT. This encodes CASSQDAPGLFF.

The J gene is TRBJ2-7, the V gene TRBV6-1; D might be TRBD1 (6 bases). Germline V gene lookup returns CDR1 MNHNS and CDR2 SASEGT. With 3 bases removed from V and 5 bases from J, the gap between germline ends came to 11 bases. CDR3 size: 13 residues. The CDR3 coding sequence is TGTGCCAGCAGTGAGACAGGTCTCCACGAGCAGTACTTC. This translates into CASSETGLHEQYF.

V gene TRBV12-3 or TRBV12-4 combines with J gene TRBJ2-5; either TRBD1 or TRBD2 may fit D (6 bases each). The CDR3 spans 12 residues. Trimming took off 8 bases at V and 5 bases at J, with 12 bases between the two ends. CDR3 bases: TGTGCCAGCCACGGGGGCGGGGAGACCCAGTACTTC. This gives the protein CASHGGGETQYF.

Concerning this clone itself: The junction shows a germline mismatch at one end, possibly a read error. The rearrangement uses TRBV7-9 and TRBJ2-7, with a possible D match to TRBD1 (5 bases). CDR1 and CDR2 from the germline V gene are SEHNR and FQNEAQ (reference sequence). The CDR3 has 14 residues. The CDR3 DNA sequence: TGTGCCAGCAGCCCAAAGGACACAGCGAACGAGCAGTGCTTC. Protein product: CASSPKDTANEQCF.

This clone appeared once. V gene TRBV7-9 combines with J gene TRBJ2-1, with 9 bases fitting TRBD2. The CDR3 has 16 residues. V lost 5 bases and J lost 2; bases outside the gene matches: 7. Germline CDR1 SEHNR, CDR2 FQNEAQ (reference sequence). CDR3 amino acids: CASSHWSGGPYNEQFF. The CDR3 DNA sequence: TGTGCCAGCAGCCACTGGAGCGGGGGGCCCTACAATGAGCAGTTCTTC.

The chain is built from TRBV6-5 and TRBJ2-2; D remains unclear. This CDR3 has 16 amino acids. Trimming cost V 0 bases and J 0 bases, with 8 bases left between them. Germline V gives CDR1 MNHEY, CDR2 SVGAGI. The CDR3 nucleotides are TGTGCCAGCAGTTACTCGTCAAGCTCGAACACCGGGGAGCTGTTTTTT. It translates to CASSYSSSSNTGELFF.

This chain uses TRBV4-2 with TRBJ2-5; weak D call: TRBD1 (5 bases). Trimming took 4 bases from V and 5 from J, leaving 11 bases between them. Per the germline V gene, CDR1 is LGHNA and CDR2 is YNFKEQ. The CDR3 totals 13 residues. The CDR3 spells CASSRGLGETQYF. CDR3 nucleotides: TGTGCCAGCAGCCGGGGCCTAGGGGAGACCCAGTACTTC.

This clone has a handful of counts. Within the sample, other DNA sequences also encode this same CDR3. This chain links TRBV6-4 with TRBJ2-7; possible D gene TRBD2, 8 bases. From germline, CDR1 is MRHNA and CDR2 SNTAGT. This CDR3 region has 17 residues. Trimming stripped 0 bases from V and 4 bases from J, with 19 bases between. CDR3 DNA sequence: TGTGCCAGCAGTGACTCAGGGGGCGGGGGGCGATGGTACGAGCAGTACTTC. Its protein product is CASSDSGGGGRWYEQYF.

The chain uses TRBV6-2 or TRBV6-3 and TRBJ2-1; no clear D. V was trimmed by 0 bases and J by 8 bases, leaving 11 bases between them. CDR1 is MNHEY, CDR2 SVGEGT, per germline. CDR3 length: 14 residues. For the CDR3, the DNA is TGTGCCAGCAGTTACTCTGCCAGTTCGCATGAGCAGTTCTTC. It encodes CASSYSASSHEQFF.

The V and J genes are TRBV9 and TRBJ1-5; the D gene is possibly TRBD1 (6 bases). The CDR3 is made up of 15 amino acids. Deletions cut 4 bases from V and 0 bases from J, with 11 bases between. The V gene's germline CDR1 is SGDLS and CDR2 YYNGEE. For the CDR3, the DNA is TGTGCCAGCAGCTTCACAGGGAATAGCAATCAGCCCCAGCATTTT. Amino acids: CASSFTGNSNQPQHF.

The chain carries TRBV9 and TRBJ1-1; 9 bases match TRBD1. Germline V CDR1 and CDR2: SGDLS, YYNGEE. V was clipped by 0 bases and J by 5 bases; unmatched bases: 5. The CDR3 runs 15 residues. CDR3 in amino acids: CASSVAGTGLTEAFF. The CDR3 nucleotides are TGTGCCAGCAGCGTAGCCGGGACAGGGCTGACTGAAGCTTTCTTT.

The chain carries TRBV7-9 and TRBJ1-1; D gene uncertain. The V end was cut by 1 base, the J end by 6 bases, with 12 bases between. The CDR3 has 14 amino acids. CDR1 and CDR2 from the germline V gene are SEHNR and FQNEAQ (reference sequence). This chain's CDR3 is CASSLETPDAEAFF. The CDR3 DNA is TGTGCCAGCAGCTTAGAGACCCCGGACGCTGAAGCTTTCTTT.

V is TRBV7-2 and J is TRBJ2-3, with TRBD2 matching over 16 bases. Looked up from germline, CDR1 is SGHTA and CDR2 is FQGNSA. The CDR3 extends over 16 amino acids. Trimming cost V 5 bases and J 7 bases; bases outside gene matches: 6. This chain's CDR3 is CASSRGLAGGQHTQYF. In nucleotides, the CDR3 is TGTGCCAGCAGCCGGGGACTAGCGGGGGGGCAGCATACGCAGTATTTT.

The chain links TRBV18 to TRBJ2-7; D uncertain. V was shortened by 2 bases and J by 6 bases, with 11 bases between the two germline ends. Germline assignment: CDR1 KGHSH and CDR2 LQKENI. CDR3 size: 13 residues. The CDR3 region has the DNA TGTGCCAGCTCACCATCGACAATTGTCGAGCAGTACTTC. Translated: CASSPSTIVEQYF.

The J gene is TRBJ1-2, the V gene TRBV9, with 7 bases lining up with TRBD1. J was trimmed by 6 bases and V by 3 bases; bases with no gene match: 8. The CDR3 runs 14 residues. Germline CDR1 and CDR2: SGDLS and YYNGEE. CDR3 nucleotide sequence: TGTGCCAGCAGCGCAAGTACAGGGGACCATGGCTACACCTTC. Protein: CASSASTGDHGYTF.

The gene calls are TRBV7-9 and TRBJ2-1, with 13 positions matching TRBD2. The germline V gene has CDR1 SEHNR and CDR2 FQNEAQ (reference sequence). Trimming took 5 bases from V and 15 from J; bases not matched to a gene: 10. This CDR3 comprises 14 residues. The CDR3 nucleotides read TGTGCCAGCAGCATTACTAGCGGGGGGGCTTTCGCGTTCTTC. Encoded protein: CASSITSGGAFAFF.